One T cell receptor (beta chain) is described in this entry. This clone's antigen is unknown. Base qualities are not provided; no much larger clone lies one nucleotide away. This sample stems from a study of identical twins' blood T cells (dated by TCRdb to between 2011 and 2013). About the investigation overall: Approximately 52 million Illumina reads were obtained across 12 libraries, comprising six alpha-chain and six beta-chain libraries. The study compared TCR alpha and beta chain repertoires of three pairs of monozygous twins using next-generation sequencing to assess genetic influence on repertoire formation.

The donors were six healthy women who made up three monozygous twin pairs. Each of the three twin pairs had been raised together, and the twins in each pair were thought likely to have encountered the same infectious agents and vaccines. TCR cDNA libraries were prepared from RNA that was isolated from peripheral blood mononuclear cells. Library preparation was by 5' RACE. This sample was sequenced with an Illumina Genome Analyzer IIx. The RNA-based TCR cDNA libraries were made using a previously described protocol that was modified in several ways. Sample-specific barcodes were introduced on both ends of each TCR cDNA library during cDNA synthesis and amplification to prevent cross-contamination. On the authors' methods: Each individual had between about 85,000 and nearly 550,000 identified clonotypes, and each library contained about 2.2 to 4 million CDR3-containing reads. Reads carrying improper barcode index combinations were removed, after which the MiTCR software was used to build a cloneset for each library. While assembling CDR3 clonotypes, MiTCR corrected PCR and sequencing errors and either filtered or rescued low-quality reads. Artificial out-of-frame clonotypes were mapped to in-frame sequences, with one indel allowed in the CDR3, and then removed. To measure how similar V and J gene usage was between donors, Jensen-Shannon divergence was divided by mean entropy. TCRdb passed the public sequencing reads through fastp at Q25 and MiXCR, retaining productive beta sequences. Identical CDR3 proteins give one entry, which carries the most common genes and DNA. TCRdb, rather than the study authors, made the V and J calls. This sample holds 350,000 to 400,000 distinct CDR3 sequences; roughly 28% were observed only once. Roughly 6.1% of the sample is in the top ten clones.

The full study reports these points: Looking at the most abundant TCRbeta clonotypes, every donor had more CDR3 sequences in common with her twin than with unrelated donors. The number of shared CDR3 clonotypes between two donors was mainly determined by the product of their cloneset sizes, and twins did not clearly deviate from this trend. V gene usage, even among non-selected out-of-frame TCRbeta clonotypes, was reported to be markedly more similar within twin pairs than between unrelated donors. Because the twins were reared together, environmental influences could not be ruled out as the explanation for twin similarity. Validation by independent studies was stated to be required for the proposed role of the TCRalpha J segment in MHC recognition during thymic selection.

Trimming at the junction amounts to 4 bases on V and 7 bases on J, and the germline ends lie 13 bases apart. Reading the germline V gene gives CDR1 SQVTM and CDR2 ANQGSEA. The CDR3, cysteine through phenylalanine, is 12 amino acids long. The entry retains the CDR3 DNA only, 36 bases that are in frame from base 1. Sequencing used PBMCs. The sequence derives from a woman aged 18-50 years in good health. Recombination linked TRBV29-1 to TRBJ1-2; a tentative D match to TRBD1 spans 5 bases. The CDR3 region reads CSVVGQGGGYTF. The nucleotides are TGCAGCGTTGTTGGTCAGGGAGGTGGCTACACCTTC.